This paragraph reports one T cell receptor (beta chain). The source of the sample is a study of T cell clonotyping in hematopoietic cell transplantation. Method: immunoSEQ multiplex PCR; TCRdb's copy keeps in-frame clones and lacks some. This sample yields about 15,000 clones, of which approximately 87% are seen a single time; around 4.3% belongs to the top ten. The receptor's source is a male patient between 60 and 69 years old who had an allogeneic stem cell transplant from a related donor, so the T cells may come from the graft donor. Some clones in this sample may be carry-over from other donors' samples. This material consisted of PBMCs, taken 100 days after allogeneic stem cell transplant.

CDR3 in amino acids: CASSSAGANTEAFF. The CDR3 region has the DNA TGTGCCAGCAGCTCCGCAGGGGCGAACACTGAAGCTTTCTTT. The rearrangement links TRBV7-2 to TRBJ1-1; tentatively, D is TRBD1 (6 bases). V dropped 4 bases and J dropped 1 base, with 10 bases sitting between them. The CDR3 contains 14 residues. Germline V gives CDR1 SGHTA, CDR2 FQGNSA.